The 21 T cell receptor beta chains presented below share a single source sample, sequenced in a study of vaccination effects on CD4 cells after COVID-19. For these TCRs, the target antigens are not known. Here immunoSEQ multiplex PCR was the method, and the copy in TCRdb shows in-frame clones only, minus some. The top ten clones hold roughly 2.1% of a sample with about 73,000 clones, 73% of them seen once. Researchers isolated CD4+ T cells once approximately eleven days of culture had elapsed. Two doses of BNT162b2 or mRNA-1273 vaccine were administered to participants. The sequences come from CD4+ T cells from PBMCs cultured without peptide, collected after COVID-19 vaccination. All receptors come from a human donor who received a COVID-19 vaccine.

In this sample, this clone turned up a few times. The chain has TRBV27 and TRBJ2-7; 8 nucleotides line up with TRBD1. Germline CDR1 is MNHEY and CDR2 is SMNVEV (reference sequence). CDR3 length: 15 amino acids. Trimming took 4 bases from V and 0 from J; bases not matched to a gene: 5. DNA of the CDR3: TGTGCCAGCAGTTCCCAGGGACAGGCCTCCTACGAGCAGTACGTC. Translation gives CASSSQGQASYEQYV.

This clone was observed a handful of times. This rearrangement joins TRBV18 to TRBJ2-2; 11 bases line up with TRBD1. CDR3 length equals 15 residues. In germline, CDR1 is KGHSH, CDR2 LQKENI. V gave up 5 bases and J gave up 4 bases; unmatched junction bases: 3. The CDR3: CASSGQGAGTGELFF. CDR3 DNA: TGTGCCAGCTCAGGACAGGGGGCTGGCACCGGGGAGCTGTTTTTT. Supplemented by reference TRBV18 and TRBJ2-2, the full variable domain reads NAGVMQNPRHLVRRRGQEARLRCSPMKGHSHVYWYRQLPEEGLKFMVYLQKENIIDESGMPKERFSAEFPKEGPSILRIQQVVRGDSAAYFCASSGQGAGTGELFFGEGSRLTVL.

This chain uses TRBV5-1 with TRBJ1-3, with TRBD1 matching 7 bases. The V segment lost 3 bases and the J segment 4 bases; nucleotides outside the gene matches: 4. Germline V gives CDR1 SGHRS, CDR2 YFSETQ. CDR3 length: 14 amino acids. The CDR3 protein is CASSYGTEGNTIYF. The CDR3 DNA follows: TGCGCCAGCAGCTACGGGACAGAAGGAAACACCATATATTTT.

The V and J genes are TRBV30 and TRBJ1-2, with D tentatively TRBD1 (6 bases). Germline V gene sequence: CDR1 GTSNPN, CDR2 SVGIG (reference sequence). Trimming stripped 7 bases from V and 7 bases from J, with 22 bases between. This CDR3 has 14 amino acids. The CDR3, as DNA: TGTGCCTCCGCCCAGGCAGGGGTTAGTTTTGGCTACACCTTC. Its translation is CASAQAGVSFGYTF.

The rearrangement joins TRBV30 to TRBJ1-2; D remains unclear. The CDR3 extends over 13 amino acids. CDR1 and CDR2 (germline): GTSNPN, SVGIG (reference sequence). V was pared by 0 bases and J by 0 bases, with 5 bases between. DNA for the CDR3: TGTGCCTGGAGTGTATTAACTAACTATGGCTACACCTTC. This translates into CAWSVLTNYGYTF.

This clone was recorded only once. The V call is TRBV10-1, the J call TRBJ1-2, with D perhaps TRBD1 (6 bases). CDR3 length equals 15 residues. Trimming left V 1 base short and J 8 bases short, with 17 bases between. CDR1 is WNHNN and CDR2 is SYGVQD in the germline V gene (reference sequence). In DNA, the CDR3 is TGCGCCAGCAGTGAGTACAGGGAGGTCTCGTCCGGCTACACCTTC. Protein: CASSEYREVSSGYTF.

The chain recombines TRBV6-5 with TRBJ1-2; D is ambiguous. This CDR3 has 16 amino acids. Germline assignment: CDR1 MNHEY and CDR2 SVGAGI. The V gene lost 0 bases and the J gene lost 3 bases, with 14 bases spanning the gap. This CDR3 is CASSYSPNDRYYGYTF. As DNA, the CDR3 is TGTGCCAGCAGTTACTCCCCAAATGACCGGTACTATGGCTACACCTTC.

This clone has just a few counts. CDR3: CASSIGRAGQRTDTQYF. CDR3 sequence (DNA): TGTGCCAGTAGTATTGGGCGGGCGGGACAGAGAACAGATACGCAGTATTTT. The chain uses TRBV19 and TRBJ2-3; D perhaps matches TRBD1 (7 bases). Between the trimmed V and J ends, which lost 3 bases and 3 bases, there was a span of 19 bases. The CDR3 sequence is 17 residues long. CDR1 is LNHDA and CDR2 is SQIVND in the germline V gene (reference sequence).

V is TRBV7-9 and J is TRBJ1-2, with D possibly TRBD1 on 5 matching bases. There are 13 residues in the CDR3. Germline V gene lookup returns CDR1 SEHNR and CDR2 FQNEAQ (reference sequence). V shed 3 bases and J shed 12 bases, with 17 bases lying between them. The DNA for the CDR3 is TGTGCCAGCAGCTTTTCGATGACAGCGTACGACACCTTC. Translating gives CASSFSMTAYDTF.

This chain connects TRBV6-6 to TRBJ1-3; a possible D gene is TRBD1 (6 bases). Trimming removed 6 bases from V and 0 bases from J, with 9 bases in between. The CDR3 is made up of 14 amino acids. Per the germline V gene, CDR1 is MNHNY and CDR2 is SVGAGI (reference sequence). CDR3 sequence: CASSQGYSGNTIYF. In nucleotides, the CDR3 is TGTGCCAGCAGCCAGGGGTACTCTGGAAACACCATATATTTT.

This chain links TRBV5-1 with TRBJ2-3; TRBD2 is a possible D gene (6 bases). Germline V gene lookup returns CDR1 SGHRS and CDR2 YFSETQ. The CDR3 spans 16 residues. The ends were cut back, 0 bases at V and 0 bases at J, with 11 bases in the middle. CDR3 coding DNA: TGCGCCAGCAGCTTGGTTGTCGGGACTAGCACAGATACGCAGTATTTT. This translates into CASSLVVGTSTDTQYF.

The chain is built from TRBV5-6 and TRBJ1-2; 10 nucleotides match TRBD1. The trim removed 1 base at V and 4 bases at J, leaving 4 bases unmatched. CDR3 length equals 15 residues. The germline V gene encodes CDR1 SGHDT and CDR2 YYEEEE. The CDR3 nucleotides are TGTGCCAGCAGCTTGTTGACAGGGGGCGTCTATGGCTACACCTTC. It specifies CASSLLTGGVYGYTF.

The gene calls are TRBV9 and TRBJ2-2; D gene uncertain. Germline CDR1 is SGDLS and CDR2 is YYNGEE. The V and J ends lost 7 bases and 0 bases respectively, with 10 bases between them. This CDR3 contains 14 residues. The DNA for the CDR3 is TGTGCCAGCTCCCCACCCACGAACACCGGGGAGCTGTTTTTT. Its translation: CASSPPTNTGELFF. Drawing the rest from reference TRBV9 and TRBJ2-2, the complete variable domain is DSGVTQTPKHLITATGQRVTLRCSPRSGDLSVYWYQQSLDQGLQFLIQYYNGEERAKGNILERFSAQQFPDLHSELNLSSLELGDSALYFCASSPPTNTGELFFGEGSRLTVL.

This sequence joins TRBV11-1 and TRBJ2-7, with 7 bases fitting TRBD1. V was pared by 0 bases and J by 0 bases, with 2 bases of the junction left unmatched. The germline V gene encodes CDR1 SGHAT and CDR2 FQDESV (reference sequence). The CDR3 totals 15 residues. The CDR3 DNA sequence: TGTGCCAGCAGCTTAGCACGGGACAGCTCCTACGAGCAGTACGTC. This sequence encodes CASSLARDSSYEQYV.

V and J are TRBV18 and TRBJ2-1, with a possible D match to TRBD1 (6 bases). Germline V lookup: CDR1 KGHSH, CDR2 LQKENI. The CDR3 runs to 15 residues. The ends were cut back, 3 bases at V and 6 bases at J, with 15 bases in the middle. DNA of the CDR3: TGTGCCAGCTCACCGCAAGGACAGCTTGGCAATGAGCAGTTCTTC. This translates into CASSPQGQLGNEQFF.

The V gene is TRBV19, the J gene TRBJ2-5; D possibly corresponds to TRBD1 (5 bases). CDR3 length: 14 amino acids. The V end was cut by 2 bases, the J end by 5 bases, with 12 bases between. Looked up from germline, CDR1 is LNHDA and CDR2 is SQIVND (reference sequence). CDR3 coding DNA: TGTGCCAGTAGTATACAGGGTAGGCAGGAGACCCAGTACTTC. Its translation: CASSIQGRQETQYF. The full variable domain, rest sourced from reference TRBV19 and TRBJ2-5, is DGGITQSPKYLFRKEGQNVTLSCEQNLNHDAMYWYRQDPGQGLRLIYYSQIVNDFQKGDIAEGYSVSREKKESFPLTVTSAQKNPTAFYLCASSIQGRQETQYFGPGTRLLVL.

The chain joins TRBV7-8 to TRBJ2-1, with 8 positions matching TRBD1. The CDR3 spans 15 residues. The V segment lost 5 bases and the J segment 1 base; nucleotides outside the gene matches: 4. Germline values: CDR1 SGHVS, CDR2 FQNEAQ. The CDR3 nucleotides read TGTGCCAGCAGCCACCGGGACAGGTCCTACAATGAGCAGTTCTTC. Protein: CASSHRDRSYNEQFF.

The V and J genes are TRBV16 and TRBJ1-3; D is ambiguous. The CDR3 sequence is 15 residues long. Germline CDR1 reads KGHSY; CDR2 reads FQNENV. Deletions cut 1 base from V and 1 base from J, with 8 bases between. CDR3 sequence: CASSQFPGSGNTIYF. For the CDR3, the DNA is TGTGCCAGCAGCCAATTCCCGGGATCTGGAAACACCATATATTTT.

This chain connects TRBV30 to TRBJ1-2; TRBD1 might be the D (6 bases). Germline V lookup: CDR1 GTSNPN, CDR2 SVGIG (reference sequence). Trimming removed 3 bases from V and 6 bases from J, with 17 bases in between. This CDR3 is 14 amino acids long. The CDR3 spells CAWRPTAGGHGYTF. The CDR3 DNA follows: TGTGCCTGGAGGCCTACGGCCGGGGGGCATGGCTACACCTTC.

This clone was counted a few times. The chain carries TRBV5-1 and TRBJ1-2; D not certain. CDR1 SGHRS and CDR2 YFSETQ come from the germline V gene. V lost 5 bases to trimming and J lost 4 bases, with 18 bases between them. The CDR3 runs to 15 residues. CDR3 sequence reads: CASRFGPTAGYGYTF. In nucleotides, the CDR3 is TGCGCCAGCAGATTCGGACCCACCGCGGGCTATGGCTACACCTTC.

The rearrangement uses TRBV7-3 and TRBJ1-2; TRBD1 agrees at 8 bases. The CDR3 totals 13 residues. CDR1 and CDR2 from the germline V gene are SGHTA and FQGTGA. Trimming took 3 bases from V and 7 from J; bases not matched to a gene: 4. DNA for the CDR3: TGTGCCAGCAGCTTCGGACAGGGTCTTGGCTACACCTTC. It translates to CASSFGQGLGYTF.